This T cell receptor beta chain came from a study of CD8+CD57+ T cells in acquired aplastic anemia. Turning to the study itself: Sorted CD4+ and CD8+ cell DNA averaged approximately 3.4 ug.

The study profiled TCR beta VDJ and CDR3 using genomic DNA as template. TCRdb recomputed calls from the reads with MiXCR, one row per CDR3 protein. The sample yields about 240,000 distinct CDR3 sequences, around 45% seen once. Germline V gives CDR1 GTSNPN, CDR2 SVGIG (reference sequence). V lost 2 bases and J 6 bases, leaving 7 bases between the germline ends. The CDR3 extends over 11 amino acids. Patients chosen for sequencing had shown CD8+CD57+ cell expansion by flow cytometry. The cohort consisted entirely of patients having severe acquired aplastic anemia. This clonotype has ten or more counts. This TCR was recovered from a human donor with aplastic anemia. Sample: sorted CD4+, CD8+, or CD8+CD57+ T cells (not recorded which) from PBMCs. V gene TRBV30 combines with J gene TRBJ1-1; D not resolved. CDR3 bases: TGTGCCTGGAGTTATGGGCCTGAAGCTTTCTTT. It encodes CAWSYGPEAFF.